This paragraph reports one T cell receptor (beta chain). What it binds is unknown. Positive CCR7 selection of CD45RO-negative cells yielded the naive CD8 cells, and terminally differentiated effector memory CD45RA+ cells were excluded. Those who donated were healthy HIV-negative adults, with no recent acute infections or vaccinations reported. This sample was taken from a study of shared clonotypes between healthy human individuals. Study in general: Serving as donors were two women and a few men, whose ages spanned 18 to 49.

A deep-level run was used for the assay. Method: immunoSEQ multiplex PCR; TCRdb's copy keeps in-frame clones and lacks some. Among around 1.9 million clones listed, about 93% were seen once. Whole-study results and caveats: Clonotypes shared by all four sorted-subset donors had higher generation probabilities than non-shared clonotypes.

The CDR3 length is 15 residues. Germline V CDR1 and CDR2: MGHDK, SYGVNS. J lost 8 bases, V lost 2 bases, and 11 bases had no gene match. J is TRBJ1-2 and V is TRBV25-1; the match to TRBD1 covers 7 bases. This TCR came from a man between 18 and 35 years old in good health. Some clones in this sample may be carry-over from other donors' samples. The material sequenced was naive CD8+ T cells from PBMCs. CDR3 sequence reads: CASSEPGTATLGYTF. Here the CDR3 DNA reads TGTGCCAGCAGTGAACCCGGGACAGCTACATTGGGCTACACCTTC.